This T cell receptor (beta chain) was recorded in a study of cytomegalovirus exposure and HLA in healthy donors. The primer mix had 60 Vbeta and 13 Jbeta primers. TCRdb keeps only in-frame clones here, not all; method: immunoSEQ multiplex PCR. Of approximately 170,000 clones in the sample, roughly 80% were seen once. The V segment lost 0 bases and the J segment 1 base; nucleotides outside the gene matches: 0. This CDR3 comprises 16 residues. The V gene's germline CDR1 is SGHKS and CDR2 YYEKEE (reference sequence). Study-wide points: In a later analysis, at a false discovery rate of 0.05, 16,951 TCR beta sequences were associated with HLA alleles. Among TCR sequences, most were rare, though some public TCRs appeared in many donors.

A note on this clone: Its antigen is still unknown.

Sample: PBMCs. The clonotype comes from a man between 50 and 59 years old in good health and CMV-seropositive. The chain employs TRBV5-5 and TRBJ2-5; 13 bases agree with TRBD2. The CDR3 DNA reads TGTGCCAGCAGCTTGGGACTAGCGGGGGGCCAAGAGACCCAGTACTTC. Protein sequence: CASSLGLAGGQETQYF. Supplemented by reference TRBV5-5 and TRBJ2-5, the full variable domain reads DAGVTQSPTHLIKTRGQQVTLRCSPISGHKSVSWYQQVLGQGPQFIFQYYEKEERGRGNFPDRFSARQFPNYSSELNVNALLLGDSALYLCASSLGLAGGQETQYFGPGTRLLVL.